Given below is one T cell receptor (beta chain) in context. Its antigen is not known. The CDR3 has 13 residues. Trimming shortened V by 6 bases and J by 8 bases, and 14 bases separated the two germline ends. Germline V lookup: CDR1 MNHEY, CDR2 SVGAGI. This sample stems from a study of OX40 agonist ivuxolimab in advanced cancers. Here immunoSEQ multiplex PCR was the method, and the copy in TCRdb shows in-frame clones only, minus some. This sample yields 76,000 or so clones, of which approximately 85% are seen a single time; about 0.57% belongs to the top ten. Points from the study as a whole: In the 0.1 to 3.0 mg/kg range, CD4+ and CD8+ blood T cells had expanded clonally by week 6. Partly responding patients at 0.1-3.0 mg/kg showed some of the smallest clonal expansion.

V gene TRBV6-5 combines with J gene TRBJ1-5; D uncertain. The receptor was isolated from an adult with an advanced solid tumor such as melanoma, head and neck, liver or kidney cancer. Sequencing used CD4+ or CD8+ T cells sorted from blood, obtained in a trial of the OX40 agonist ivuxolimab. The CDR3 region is CASSELLGKPQHF. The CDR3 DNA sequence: TGTGCCAGCAGCGAGCTCTTGGGTAAGCCCCAGCATTTT.